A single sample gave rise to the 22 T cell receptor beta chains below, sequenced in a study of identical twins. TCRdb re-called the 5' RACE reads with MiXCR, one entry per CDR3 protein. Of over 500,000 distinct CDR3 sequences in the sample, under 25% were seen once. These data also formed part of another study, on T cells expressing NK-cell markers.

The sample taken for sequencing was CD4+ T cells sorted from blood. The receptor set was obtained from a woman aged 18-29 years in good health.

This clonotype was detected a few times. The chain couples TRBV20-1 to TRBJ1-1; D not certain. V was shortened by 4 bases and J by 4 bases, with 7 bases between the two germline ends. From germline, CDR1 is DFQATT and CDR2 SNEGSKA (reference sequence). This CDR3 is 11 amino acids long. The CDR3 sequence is CSAKPGTEAFF. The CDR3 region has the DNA TGCAGTGCTAAACCTGGCACTGAAGCTTTCTTT.

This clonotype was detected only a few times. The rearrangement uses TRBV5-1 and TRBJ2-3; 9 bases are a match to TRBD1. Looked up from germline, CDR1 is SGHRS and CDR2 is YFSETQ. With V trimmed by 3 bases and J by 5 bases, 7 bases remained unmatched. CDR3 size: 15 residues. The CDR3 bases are TGCGCCAGCAGCTCGGGGGACAGGGAGAGAGATACGCAGTATTTT. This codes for CASSSGDRERDTQYF.

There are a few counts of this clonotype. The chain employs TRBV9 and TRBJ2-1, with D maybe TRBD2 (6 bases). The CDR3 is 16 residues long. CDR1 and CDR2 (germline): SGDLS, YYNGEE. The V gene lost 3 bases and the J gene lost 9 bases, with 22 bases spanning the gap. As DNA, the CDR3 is TGTGCCAGCAGCGCGGGACTCAACTCACGTTACGGTGAGCAGTTCTTC. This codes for CASSAGLNSRYGEQFF.

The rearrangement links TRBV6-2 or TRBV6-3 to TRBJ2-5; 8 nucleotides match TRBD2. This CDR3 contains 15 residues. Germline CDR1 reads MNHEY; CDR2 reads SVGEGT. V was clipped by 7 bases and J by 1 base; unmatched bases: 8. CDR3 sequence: CASNPIGRAQETQYF. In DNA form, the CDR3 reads TGTGCCAGCAATCCGATCGGGAGGGCCCAAGAGACCCAGTACTTC.

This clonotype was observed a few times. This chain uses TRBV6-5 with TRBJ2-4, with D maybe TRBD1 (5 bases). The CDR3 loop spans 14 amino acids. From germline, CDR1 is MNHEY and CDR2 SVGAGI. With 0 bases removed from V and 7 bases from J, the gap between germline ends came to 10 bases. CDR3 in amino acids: CASSYSTKGNIQYF. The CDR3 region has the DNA TGTGCCAGCAGTTACTCGACGAAGGGGAACATTCAGTACTTC.

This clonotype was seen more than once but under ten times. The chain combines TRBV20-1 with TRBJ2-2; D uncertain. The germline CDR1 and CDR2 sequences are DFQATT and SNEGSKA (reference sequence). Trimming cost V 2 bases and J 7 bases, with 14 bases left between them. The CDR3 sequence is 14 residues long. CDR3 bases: TGCAGTGCTAGAAGGACCTTGAAGGGCGGGGAGCTGTTTTTT. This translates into CSARRTLKGGELFF.

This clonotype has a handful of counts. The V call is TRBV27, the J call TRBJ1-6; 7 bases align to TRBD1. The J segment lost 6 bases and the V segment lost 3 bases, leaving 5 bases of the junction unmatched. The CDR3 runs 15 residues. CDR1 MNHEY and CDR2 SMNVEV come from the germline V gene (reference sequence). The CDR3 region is CASSFGTVVNSPLHF. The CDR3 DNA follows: TGTGCCAGCAGTTTCGGGACAGTCGTTAATTCACCCCTCCACTTT.

The CDR3 DNA reads as TGTGCCAGCACACACGGGGGATGGGCCGGGGAGCTGTTTTTT. This sequence encodes CASTHGGWAGELFF. The chain is built from TRBV6-1 and TRBJ2-2; D might be TRBD2 (6 bases). The ends were cut back, 7 bases at V and 6 bases at J, with 15 bases in the middle. The CDR3 runs 14 residues. CDR1 is MNHNS, CDR2 SASEGT, per germline.

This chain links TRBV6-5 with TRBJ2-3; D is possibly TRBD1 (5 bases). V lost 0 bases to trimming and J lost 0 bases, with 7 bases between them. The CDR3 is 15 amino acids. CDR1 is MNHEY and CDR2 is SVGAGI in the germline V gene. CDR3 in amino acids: CASSYSTASTDTQYF. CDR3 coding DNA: TGTGCCAGCAGTTACTCGACAGCTAGCACAGATACGCAGTATTTT.

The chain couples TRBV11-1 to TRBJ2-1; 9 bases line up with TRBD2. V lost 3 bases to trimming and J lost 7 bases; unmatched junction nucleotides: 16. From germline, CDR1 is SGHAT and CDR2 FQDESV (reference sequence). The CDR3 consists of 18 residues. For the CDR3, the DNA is TGTGCCAGCAGCTTCCGGGGTAGCGGGAGAAAAGTGGGGAATGAGCAGTTCTTC. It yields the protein CASSFRGSGRKVGNEQFF.

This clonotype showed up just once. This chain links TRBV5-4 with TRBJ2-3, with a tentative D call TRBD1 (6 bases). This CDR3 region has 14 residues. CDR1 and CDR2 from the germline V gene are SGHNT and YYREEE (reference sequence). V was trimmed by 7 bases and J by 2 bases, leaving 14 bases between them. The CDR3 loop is CASASRGSTDTQYF. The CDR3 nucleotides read TGTGCCAGCGCTAGTAGGGGGTCCACAGATACGCAGTATTTT.

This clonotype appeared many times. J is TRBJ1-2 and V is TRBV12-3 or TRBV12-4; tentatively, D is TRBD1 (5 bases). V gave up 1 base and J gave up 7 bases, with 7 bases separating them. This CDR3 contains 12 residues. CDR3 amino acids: CASSLEGSGYTF. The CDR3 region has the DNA TGTGCCAGCAGTTTAGAGGGGTCTGGCTACACCTTC.

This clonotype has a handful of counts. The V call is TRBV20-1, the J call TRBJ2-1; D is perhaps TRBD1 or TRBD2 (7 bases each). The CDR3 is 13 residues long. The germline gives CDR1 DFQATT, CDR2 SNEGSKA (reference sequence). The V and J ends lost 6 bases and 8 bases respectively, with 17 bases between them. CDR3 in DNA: TGCAGTGCCGCCCCAGGGGGGGCATATGAGCAGTTCTTC. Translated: CSAAPGGAYEQFF.

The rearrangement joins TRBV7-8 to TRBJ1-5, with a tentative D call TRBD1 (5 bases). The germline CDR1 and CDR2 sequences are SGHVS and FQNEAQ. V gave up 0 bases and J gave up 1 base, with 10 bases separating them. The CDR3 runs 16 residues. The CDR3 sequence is CASSLAWGQSNQPQHF. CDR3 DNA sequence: TGTGCCAGCAGCTTAGCGTGGGGCCAGAGCAATCAGCCCCAGCATTTT.

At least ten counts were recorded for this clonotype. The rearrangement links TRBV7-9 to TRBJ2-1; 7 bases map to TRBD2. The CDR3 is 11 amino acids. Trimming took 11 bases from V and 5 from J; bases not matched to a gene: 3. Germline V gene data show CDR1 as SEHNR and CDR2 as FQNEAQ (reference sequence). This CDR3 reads CAVRGDNEQFF. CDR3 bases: TGTGCCGTCCGGGGGGACAATGAGCAGTTCTTC. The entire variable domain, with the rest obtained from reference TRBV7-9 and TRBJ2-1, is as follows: DTGVSQNPRHKITKRGQNVTFRCDPISEHNRLYWYRQTLGQGPEFLTYFQNEAQLEKSRLLSDRFSAERPKGSFSTLEIQRTEQGDSAMYLCAVRGDNEQFFGPGTRLTVL.

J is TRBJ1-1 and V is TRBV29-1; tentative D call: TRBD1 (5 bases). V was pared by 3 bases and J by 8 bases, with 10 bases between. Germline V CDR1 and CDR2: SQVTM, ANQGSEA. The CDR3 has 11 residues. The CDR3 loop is CSVDRGAEAFF. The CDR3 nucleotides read TGCAGCGTTGACCGGGGCGCCGAAGCTTTCTTT.

CDR3 DNA sequence: TGCAGTGCTCAGGGGAGAGGGGAGCAGTTCTTC. Amino acid sequence: CSAQGRGEQFF. The genes are TRBV20-1 and TRBJ2-1, with a tentative D call TRBD1 (6 bases). The V and J ends lost 5 bases and 10 bases respectively, with 12 bases between them. The CDR3 has 11 amino acids. Germline loops: CDR1 DFQATT, CDR2 SNEGSKA (reference sequence).

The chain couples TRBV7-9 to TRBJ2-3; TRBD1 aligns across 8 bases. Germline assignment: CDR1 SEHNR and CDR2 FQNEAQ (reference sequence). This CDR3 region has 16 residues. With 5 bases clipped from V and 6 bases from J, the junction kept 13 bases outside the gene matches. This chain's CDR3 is CASSRVPGQEGDTQYF. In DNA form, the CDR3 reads TGTGCCAGCAGCCGCGTCCCGGGACAGGAGGGGGATACGCAGTATTTT.

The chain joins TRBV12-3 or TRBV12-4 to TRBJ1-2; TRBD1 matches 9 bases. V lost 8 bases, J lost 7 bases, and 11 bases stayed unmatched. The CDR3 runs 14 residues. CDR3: CASGGTGGSGGYTF. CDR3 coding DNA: TGTGCCAGCGGGGGAACAGGGGGCTCGGGTGGCTACACCTTC.

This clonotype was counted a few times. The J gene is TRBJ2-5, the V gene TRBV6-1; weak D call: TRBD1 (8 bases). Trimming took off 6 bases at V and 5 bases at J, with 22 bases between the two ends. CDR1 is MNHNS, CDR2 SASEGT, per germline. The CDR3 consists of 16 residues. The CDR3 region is CASRHREAGGYETQYF. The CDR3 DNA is TGTGCCAGCAGGCACCGGGAGGCAGGGGGCTATGAGACCCAGTACTTC.

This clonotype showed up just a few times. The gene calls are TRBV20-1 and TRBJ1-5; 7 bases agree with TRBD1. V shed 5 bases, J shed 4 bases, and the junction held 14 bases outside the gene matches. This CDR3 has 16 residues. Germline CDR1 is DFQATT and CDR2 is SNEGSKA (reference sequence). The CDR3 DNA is TGCAGTGCTGCCTACGGTGCAGGGGGGGTAAATCAGCCCCAGCATTTT. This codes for CSAAYGAGGVNQPQHF.

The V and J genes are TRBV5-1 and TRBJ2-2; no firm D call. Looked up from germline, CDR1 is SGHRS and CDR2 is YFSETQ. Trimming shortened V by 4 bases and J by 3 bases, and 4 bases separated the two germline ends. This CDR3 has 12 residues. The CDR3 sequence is CASSEDTGELFF. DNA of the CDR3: TGCGCCAGCAGCGAGGACACCGGGGAGCTGTTTTTT.